This T cell receptor beta chain was obtained from a study of glioma-infiltrating T cells. General study findings and limits: Tissue and blood shared very few CDR3 sequences. Tissue-blood divergence was below expectation in non-neoplastic patients, above in gliomas.

The ends were cut back, 4 bases at V and 5 bases at J, with 14 bases in the middle. Germline V gene lookup returns CDR1 LGHDT and CDR2 YNNKEL (reference sequence). The CDR3 runs 14 residues. Amplification of TCR alpha and beta CDR3 regions from RNA used iRepertoire nested multiplex PCR. One-step reverse transcription and amplification started from around 100-400 ng of tissue mRNA or PBMC total RNA. TCRdb re-called the multiplex PCR reads through MiXCR, storing one row per CDR3 protein. The sample lists under 200,000 distinct CDR3 sequences, 43% occurring once. As for this clonotype: Its antigen remains unknown.

Sequencing was carried out using glioma tissue, nonneoplastic brain tissue, or PBMCs (not recorded which). The chain uses TRBV3-1 and TRBJ2-5; D uncertain. The clonotype comes from a human donor with low-grade glioma or glioblastoma, undergoing nonglioma brain surgery, or in good health (not recorded which). CDR3 sequence reads: CASSRGIDIETQYF. CDR3 nucleotide sequence: TGTGCCAGCAGCCGGGGAATAGATATTGAGACCCAGTACTTC.